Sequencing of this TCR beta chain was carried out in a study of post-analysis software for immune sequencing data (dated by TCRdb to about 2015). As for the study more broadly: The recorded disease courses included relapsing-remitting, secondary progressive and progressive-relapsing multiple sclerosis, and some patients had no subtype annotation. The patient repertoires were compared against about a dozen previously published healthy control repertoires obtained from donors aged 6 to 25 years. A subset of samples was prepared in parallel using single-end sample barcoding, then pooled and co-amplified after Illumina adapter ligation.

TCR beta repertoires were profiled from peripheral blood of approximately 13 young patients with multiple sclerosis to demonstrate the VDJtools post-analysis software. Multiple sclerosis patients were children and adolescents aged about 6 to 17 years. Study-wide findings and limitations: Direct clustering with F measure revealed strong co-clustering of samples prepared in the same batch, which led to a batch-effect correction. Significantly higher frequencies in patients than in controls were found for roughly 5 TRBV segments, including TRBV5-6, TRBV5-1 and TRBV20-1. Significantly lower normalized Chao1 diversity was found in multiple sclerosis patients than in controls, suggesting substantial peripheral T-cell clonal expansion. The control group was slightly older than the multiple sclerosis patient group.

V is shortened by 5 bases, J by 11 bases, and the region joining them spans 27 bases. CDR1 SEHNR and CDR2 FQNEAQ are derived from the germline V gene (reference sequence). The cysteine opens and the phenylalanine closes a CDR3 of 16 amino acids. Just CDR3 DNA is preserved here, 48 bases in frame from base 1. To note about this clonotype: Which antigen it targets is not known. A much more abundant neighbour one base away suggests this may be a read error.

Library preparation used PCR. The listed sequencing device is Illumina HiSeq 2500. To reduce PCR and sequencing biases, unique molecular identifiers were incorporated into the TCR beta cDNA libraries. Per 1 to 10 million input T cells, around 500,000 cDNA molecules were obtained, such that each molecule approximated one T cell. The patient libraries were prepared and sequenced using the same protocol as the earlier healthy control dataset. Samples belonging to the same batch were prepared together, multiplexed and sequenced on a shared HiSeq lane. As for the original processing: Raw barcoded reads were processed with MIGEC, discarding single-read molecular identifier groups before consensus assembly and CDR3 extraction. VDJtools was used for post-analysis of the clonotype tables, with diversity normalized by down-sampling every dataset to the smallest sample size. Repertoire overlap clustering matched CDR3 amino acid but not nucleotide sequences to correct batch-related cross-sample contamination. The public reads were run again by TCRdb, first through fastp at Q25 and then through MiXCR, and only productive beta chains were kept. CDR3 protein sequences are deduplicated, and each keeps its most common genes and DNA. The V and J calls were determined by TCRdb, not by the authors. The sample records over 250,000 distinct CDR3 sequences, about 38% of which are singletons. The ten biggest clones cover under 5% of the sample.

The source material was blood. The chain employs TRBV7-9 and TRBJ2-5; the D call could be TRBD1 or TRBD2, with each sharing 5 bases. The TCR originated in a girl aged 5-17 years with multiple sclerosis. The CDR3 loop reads CASSGRDPPRGDEQYF. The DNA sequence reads TGTGCCAGCAGCGGCCGGGACCCCCCACGGGGCGATGAGCAGTACTTC.